There are many counts of the clone carrying this T cell receptor (beta chain). Antigen specificity is unknown. The sample is drawn from a study of regulatory T cells in long-lasting Graves disease. The study's findings and limits: Those with persistent disease had in common more public clonotypes (roughly 3,000) than new patients (roughly 1,000). With persistent disease, TRBV28, TRBJ1-2 and TRBJ2-5 were the favored segments.

The CDR3 is made up of 13 amino acids. Trimming took 5 bases from V and 0 from J, leaving 5 bases between them. Germline CDR1 reads MNHEY; CDR2 reads SVGEGT. The time point denotes: newly diagnosed GD, antithyroid drugs for less than 3 months. From PBMCs, RNA was extracted and then used to make the TCR library. HTBI primers from iRepertoire and Arm-PCR of CDR3 regions yielded the TCR beta libraries. TCRdb reprocessed the multiplex PCR reads via MiXCR and lists one record per CDR3 protein. The sample includes a few hundred thousand distinct CDR3 sequences, roughly a sixth of them seen just once. These data also formed part of another study, on T cells in Graves' hyperthyroidism and ophthalmopathy. That paper states: No progression to ophthalmopathy during 18 months of follow-up defined stable disease. Orbital computed tomography and thyroid ultrasound, together with serum TRAb and thyroxine and clinical symptoms, were used for diagnoses.

The receptor's source is a middle-aged man with Graves disease. This chain uses TRBV6-2 or TRBV6-3 with TRBJ1-5, with unresolved D. The sequencing used peripheral blood mononuclear cells (PBMCs), collected at new diagnosis, from a patient treated with antithyroid drugs. CDR3 in DNA: TGTGCCAGCAGTGAAGTTAGCAATCAGCCCCAGCATTTT. The encoded protein is CASSEVSNQPQHF.